A single sample is the source of the 31 T cell receptor beta chains below, sequenced in a study of blood T cell repertoires in COVID-19. Method: immunoSEQ multiplex PCR; TCRdb's copy keeps in-frame clones and lacks some. The table records about 400,000 clones, roughly 90% of them present only once. The specimen was PBMCs or T cells enriched from blood (not recorded which). These receptors all come from a young woman with acute COVID-19.

The chain employs TRBV9 and TRBJ2-2; TRBD2 might be the D (5 bases). There are 14 residues in the CDR3. From germline, CDR1 is SGDLS and CDR2 YYNGEE. V dropped 1 base and J dropped 5 bases, with 9 bases sitting between them. DNA of the CDR3: TGTGCCAGCAGCGTACTAGCCGGGACCGGGGAGCTGTTTTTT. It specifies CASSVLAGTGELFF.

V is TRBV24-1 and J is TRBJ1-5, with 8 bases fitting TRBD1. The length of the CDR3 is 13 residues. The V and J ends lost 5 bases and 7 bases, in that order; junction bases with no gene match: 3. Germline values: CDR1 KGHDR, CDR2 SFDVKD. The CDR3 nucleotides read TGTGCCACCAGTGTCGGGACAGGACAGCCCCAGCATTTT. Its protein product is CATSVGTGQPQHF.

The V gene is TRBV25-1, the J gene TRBJ1-5; D call uncertain. The CDR3 sequence is 14 residues long. The germline gives CDR1 MGHDK, CDR2 SYGVNS. V lost 2 bases, J lost 6 bases, and 11 bases lay in between. CDR3 region: CASSEQTRGQPQHF. The CDR3 bases are TGTGCCAGCAGTGAACAGACTCGCGGTCAGCCCCAGCATTTT. Full variable domain (missing parts from reference TRBV25-1 and TRBJ1-5): EADIYQTPRYLVIGTGKKITLECSQTMGHDKMYWYQQDPGMELHLIHYSYGVNSTEKGDLSSESTVSRIRTEHFPLTLESARPSHTSQYLCASSEQTRGQPQHFGDGTRLSIL.

This clone was detected once. The chain combines TRBV29-1 with TRBJ1-5, with unresolved D. Germline assignment: CDR1 SQVTM and CDR2 ANQGSEA. This CDR3 has 12 amino acids. Trimming took off 4 bases at V and 0 bases at J, with 4 bases between the two ends. The CDR3 DNA is TGCAGCGTTGGTTATAGCAATCAGCCCCAGCATTTT. This gives the protein CSVGYSNQPQHF.

V is TRBV28 and J is TRBJ1-5, with 8 bases fitting TRBD1. V shed 2 bases and J 2 bases; nucleotides not matched to a gene: 2. CDR3 length: 15 residues. Germline V CDR1 and CDR2: MDHEN, SYDVKM. The CDR3 nucleotides read TGTGCCAGCAGTTTAACGGGACAGGGCAATCAGCCCCAGCATTTT. Residues: CASSLTGQGNQPQHF.

CDR3 DNA sequence: TGCGCCAGCAGTGGTCAAACAGATACGCAGTATTTT. Protein product: CASSGQTDTQYF. V usage is TRBV10-1 and J usage is TRBJ2-3; D unclear. CDR3 size: 12 residues. V was clipped by 4 bases and J by 3 bases, with 5 bases between them. Germline V lookup: CDR1 WNHNN, CDR2 SYGVQD (reference sequence).

This clone was seen only a few times. The V call is TRBV12-5, the J call TRBJ1-2; D unclear. There are 15 residues in the CDR3. Germline CDR1 LGHNT, CDR2 FRNRAP. Trimming removed 2 bases from V and 4 bases from J, with 14 bases in between. The CDR3 spells CASGLPRGRVYGYTF. For the CDR3, the DNA is TGTGCTAGTGGTTTGCCCCGAGGGAGAGTCTATGGCTACACCTTC.

The chain uses TRBV5-1 and TRBJ2-1; 7 bases align to TRBD2. V trimming: 4 bases; J trimming: 2 bases; junction bases outside the gene matches: 6. The length of the CDR3 is 15 residues. Germline values: CDR1 SGHRS, CDR2 YFSETQ. CDR3 nucleotides: TGCGCCAGCAGCCCGGAGCGGGGCCCCTACAATGAGCAGTTCTTC. Its translation: CASSPERGPYNEQFF.

The rearrangement joins TRBV29-1 to TRBJ1-1; 8 nucleotides align to TRBD1. The CDR3 extends over 14 amino acids. Germline values: CDR1 SQVTM, CDR2 ANQGSEA. V was clipped by 5 bases and J by 3 bases; unmatched bases: 8. This CDR3 reads CSVNRQGTYTEAFF. Written as DNA, the CDR3 is TGCAGCGTTAACCGACAGGGGACGTACACTGAAGCTTTCTTT.

This chain uses TRBV9 with TRBJ1-6; tentative D call: TRBD1 (5 bases). The germline CDR1 and CDR2 sequences are SGDLS and YYNGEE. There are 17 residues in the CDR3. Trimming removed 3 bases from V and 0 bases from J, with 13 bases in between. The CDR3 nucleotides are TGTGCCAGCAGCGGACAGACGTCAAGCTCCTATAATTCACCCCTCCACTTT. Residues: CASSGQTSSSYNSPLHF. The full variable domain, with the rest looked up from reference TRBV9 and TRBJ1-6, is DSGVTQTPKHLITATGQRVTLRCSPRSGDLSVYWYQQSLDQGLQFLIQYYNGEERAKGNILERFSAQQFPDLHSELNLSSLELGDSALYFCASSGQTSSSYNSPLHFGNGTRLTVT.

The chain recombines TRBV4-1 with TRBJ1-1; 9 bases line up with TRBD1. The germline V gene encodes CDR1 MGHRA and CDR2 YSYEKL. The CDR3 runs to 15 residues. Trimming cost V 5 bases and J 3 bases; bases outside gene matches: 7. The CDR3 spells CASSEQGADDTEAFF. DNA for the CDR3: TGCGCCAGCAGCGAACAGGGGGCAGACGACACTGAAGCTTTCTTT.

The J gene is TRBJ1-5, the V gene TRBV7-9, with 8 nucleotides matching TRBD1. The germline V gene has CDR1 SEHNR and CDR2 FQNEAQ (reference sequence). This CDR3 has 14 amino acids. Losses at the gene ends were 5 bases for V and 3 bases for J; bases not matched to a gene: 3. The CDR3 region is CASSARGLNQPQHF. DNA of the CDR3: TGTGCCAGCAGCGCCAGGGGGCTCAATCAGCCCCAGCATTTT.

This chain joins TRBV12-3 or TRBV12-4 and TRBJ2-5; 8 nucleotides line up with TRBD2. V lost 3 bases to trimming and J lost 7 bases; unmatched junction nucleotides: 4. The CDR3 loop spans 13 amino acids. This CDR3 reads CASSFARGGTQYF. DNA for the CDR3: TGTGCCAGCAGTTTTGCCCGGGGGGGGACCCAGTACTTC.

The chain combines TRBV24-1 with TRBJ2-5; weak D call: TRBD1 (6 bases). This CDR3 is 13 amino acids long. CDR1 is KGHDR, CDR2 SFDVKD, per germline. Trimming removed 7 bases at V and 5 bases at J, with 13 bases between. The DNA of the CDR3 is TGTGCCACCAGCAGCAGGGGAGTGGAGACCCAGTACTTC. Its translation: CATSSRGVETQYF.

The V call is TRBV19, the J call TRBJ1-5, with 7 bases fitting TRBD1. The germline V gene encodes CDR1 LNHDA and CDR2 SQIVND (reference sequence). The junction had 15 bases not matched to a gene; V was cut back by 7 bases and J by 0 bases. The CDR3 extends over 18 amino acids. The CDR3 is CASNIPGQYIYSNQPQHF. CDR3 bases: TGTGCCAGTAACATTCCGGGACAGTACATTTATAGCAATCAGCCCCAGCATTTT.

This chain uses TRBV10-3 with TRBJ1-5; D is possibly TRBD1 (5 bases). Germline V CDR1 and CDR2: ENHRY, SYGVKD. Trimming shortened V by 0 bases and J by 7 bases, and 10 bases separated the two germline ends. The CDR3 consists of 14 residues. The CDR3 coding sequence is TGTGCCATCAGTGAGTCCGGGGGGAGACAGCCCCAGCATTTT. It translates to CAISESGGRQPQHF.

The chain links TRBV11-2 to TRBJ1-2; weak D call: TRBD1 (5 bases). Per the germline V gene, CDR1 is SGHAT and CDR2 is FQNNGV. The CDR3 is 19 amino acids. The germline V and J ends were trimmed by 5 bases and 2 bases, with 27 bases remaining between them. The CDR3 region has the DNA TGTGCCAGCAGCGAAGGTCCCTGGGGCAGGGTCAGGGCGAACTATGGCTACACCTTC. Translation gives CASSEGPWGRVRANYGYTF.

V gene TRBV24-1 combines with J gene TRBJ2-1; 10 bases are shared with TRBD1. Germline trimming cut 4 bases from V and 6 bases from J; bases unmatched to any gene: 5. This CDR3 contains 15 residues. Germline loops: CDR1 KGHDR, CDR2 SFDVKD. This CDR3 reads CATSEHGTGVNEQFF. The CDR3 DNA sequence: TGTGCCACCAGTGAACATGGGACAGGGGTCAATGAGCAGTTCTTC.

The chain joins TRBV7-9 to TRBJ1-6; 9 bases are shared with TRBD1. Trimming removed 5 bases from V and 5 bases from J; junction bases left unmatched: 1. The CDR3 runs to 14 residues. Germline-derived CDR1 and CDR2 are SEHNR and FQNEAQ (reference sequence). The CDR3 loop is CASSRTGDNSPLHF. The CDR3 nucleotides are TGTGCCAGCAGCCGGACAGGGGATAATTCACCCCTCCACTTT. The variable domain in full, with the rest retrieved from reference TRBV7-9 and TRBJ1-6, is DTGVSQNPRHKITKRGQNVTFRCDPISEHNRLYWYRQTLGQGPEFLTYFQNEAQLEKSRLLSDRFSAERPKGSFSTLEIQRTEQGDSAMYLCASSRTGDNSPLHFGNGTRLTVT.

CDR3 in DNA: TGCAGTGCTAGTCCCCCGCGCGGCGCTAACTACGAGCAGTACTTC. Encoded protein: CSASPPRGANYEQYF. The chain uses TRBV20-1 and TRBJ2-7; D gene ambiguous. The CDR3 runs to 15 residues. Trimming stripped 3 bases from V and 3 bases from J, with 18 bases between. CDR1 and CDR2 (germline): DFQATT, SNEGSKA (reference sequence).

This chain connects TRBV7-2 to TRBJ1-1; D call uncertain. Germline CDR1 SGHTA, CDR2 FQGNSA. The CDR3 length is 13 residues. V lost 5 bases and J 1 base, leaving 8 bases between the germline ends. The CDR3 loop reads CASSLWRNTEAFF. In nucleotides, the CDR3 is TGTGCCAGCAGCCTATGGAGGAACACTGAAGCTTTCTTT.

The chain is built from TRBV10-2 and TRBJ2-7; 9 bases match TRBD1. Germline V gene data show CDR1 as WSHSY and CDR2 as SAAADI. The V gene end was trimmed by 7 bases and the J gene end by 4 bases; junction bases not matched to a gene: 8. This CDR3 contains 14 residues. In DNA form, the CDR3 reads TGCGCCAGCAAGGCTACAGGGGGCGGGTACGAGCAGTACTTC. It is translated as CASKATGGGYEQYF.

V is TRBV7-3 and J is TRBJ2-7; 7 positions match TRBD1. V shed 4 bases and J 4 bases; nucleotides not matched to a gene: 4. The CDR3 loop spans 13 amino acids. The germline CDR1 and CDR2 sequences are SGHTA and FQGTGA. CDR3 DNA sequence: TGTGCCAGCAGCTATAACAGGGGTTACGAGCAGTACTTC. Encoded protein: CASSYNRGYEQYF.

V is TRBV11-2 and J is TRBJ2-7; possibly TRBD1 for D (6 bases). The CDR3 extends over 14 amino acids. CDR1 SGHAT and CDR2 FQNNGV come from the germline V gene. V was cut by 2 bases and J by 1 base, with 9 bases left in between. The CDR3 bases are TGTGCCAGCAGCTTAAGCAGGGGTTCCTACGAGCAGTACTTC. Translation: CASSLSRGSYEQYF.

The chain has TRBV9 and TRBJ1-2; 8 bases agree with TRBD1. The germline CDR1 and CDR2 sequences are SGDLS and YYNGEE. Losses at the gene ends were 4 bases for V and 3 bases for J; bases not matched to a gene: 5. The CDR3 is 14 amino acids. Written as DNA, the CDR3 is TGTGCCAGCAGCTACGGACAGGGCGACTATGGCTACACCTTC. This translates into CASSYGQGDYGYTF.

This rearrangement joins TRBV6-4 to TRBJ2-3; D call uncertain. The CDR3 extends over 13 amino acids. Germline CDR1 MRHNA, CDR2 SNTAGT. Between the trimmed V and J ends, which lost 7 bases and 2 bases, there was a span of 10 bases. The CDR3 spells CASKPDFTDTQYF. The CDR3 DNA reads TGTGCCAGCAAACCTGACTTCACAGATACGCAGTATTTT.

The CDR3 coding sequence is TGTGCCAGCAGTCACAGGCCTAGCGGGGGCACAGATACGCAGTATTTT. Residues: CASSHRPSGGTDTQYF. V usage is TRBV7-2 and J usage is TRBJ2-3; 9 bases agree with TRBD2. The CDR3 contains 16 residues. The V gene end was trimmed by 6 bases and the J gene end by 1 base; junction bases not matched to a gene: 8. CDR1 and CDR2 from the germline V gene are SGHTA and FQGNSA.

CDR3 region: CASSDSGATYNEQFF. CDR3 DNA sequence: TGTGCCAGCAGCGATAGCGGGGCGACCTACAATGAGCAGTTCTTC. V usage is TRBV7-7 and J usage is TRBJ2-1; 8 bases map to TRBD2. V was clipped by 5 bases and J by 2 bases; unmatched bases: 5. Germline V gene lookup returns CDR1 SSHAT and CDR2 FNYEAQ (reference sequence). The length of the CDR3 is 15 residues.

The chain is built from TRBV10-2 and TRBJ2-7, with TRBD2 matching 7 bases. V shed 5 bases and J 2 bases; nucleotides not matched to a gene: 3. Germline assignment: CDR1 WSHSY and CDR2 SAAADI. This CDR3 is 13 amino acids long. This CDR3 reads CASSRAGPYEQYF. CDR3 bases: TGCGCCAGCAGTCGAGCGGGACCCTACGAGCAGTACTTC.

The sample holds a few counts of this clone. The J gene is TRBJ1-5, the V gene TRBV19, with 8 positions matching TRBD1. Trimming took 6 bases from V and 2 from J; bases not matched to a gene: 6. This CDR3 has 15 amino acids. CDR1 and CDR2 from the germline V gene are LNHDA and SQIVND (reference sequence). CDR3: CASSPLTGGNQPQHF. DNA of the CDR3: TGTGCCAGTAGCCCCCTGACAGGGGGCAATCAGCCCCAGCATTTT.

The rearrangement links TRBV9 to TRBJ2-1, with TRBD2 matching 7 bases. The CDR3 extends over 17 amino acids. Germline values: CDR1 SGDLS, CDR2 YYNGEE. Trimming cost V 0 bases and J 2 bases; bases outside gene matches: 8. DNA for the CDR3: TGTGCCAGCAGCGTAGCTTTTGAGCGGGGTACCTACAATGAGCAGTTCTTC. It encodes CASSVAFERGTYNEQFF.